The rows below give T cell receptor beta chains drawn from one sample of a study of T cell changes during pregnancy in multiple sclerosis. Here immunoSEQ multiplex PCR was the method, and the copy in TCRdb shows in-frame clones only, minus some. The data contain about 100,000 clones, 92% of them seen just once; the ten biggest clones take up about 1.9%. The material sequenced was peripheral blood, taken after pregnancy. These receptors came from a female donor with multiple sclerosis, enrolled in a pregnancy study. Each CDR3 is given with its conserved first and last residue. D genes are given only for firm matches. Clone size appears in some rows only: once, few, many, or a class for an expanded clone.

>TRBV7-9|NA|TRBJ2-1|NA|16
CASSLAQGLRYNEQFF
TGTGCCAGCAGCTTAGCGCAGGGGCTAAGATACAATGAGCAGTTCTTC
>TRBV5-4|NA|TRBJ2-3|NA|15
CASSLIQRSTDTQYF
TGTGCCAGCAGCTTGATCCAGCGATCCACAGATACGCAGTATTTT
>TRBV5-1|NA|TRBJ1-1|NA|14
CASSYGQINTEAFF
TGCGCCAGCAGCTACGGACAGATTAACACTGAAGCTTTCTTT
>TRBV6-6|TRBD1|TRBJ2-3|NA|15
CASRRDRKFTDTQYF
TGTGCCAGCAGGAGGGACAGAAAATTCACAGATACGCAGTATTTT
>TRBV13|TRBD2|TRBJ2-1|NA|17
CASSTPASSGGDSEQFF
TGTGCCAGCAGCACCCCCGCTAGTTCGGGGGGGGATAGTGAGCAGTTCTTC
>TRBV13|NA|TRBJ2-1|NA|16
CASSPRQAWGHNEQFF
TGTGCCAGCAGCCCCCGACAGGCCTGGGGTCACAATGAGCAGTTCTTC
>TRBV7-3|TRBD1|TRBJ2-2|NA|15
CASSFGTANTGELFF
TGTGCCAGCAGCTTTGGGACAGCCAACACCGGGGAGCTGTTTTTT
>TRBV28|NA|TRBJ2-5|NA|14
CASSWDSFRETQYF
TGTGCCAGCAGTTGGGACTCCTTCCGGGAGACCCAGTACTTC
>TRBV18|NA|TRBJ2-7|NA|14
CASSQQQGFDEQYF
TGTGCCAGCTCACAACAACAGGGATTCGACGAGCAGTACTTC
>TRBV5-1|TRBD1|TRBJ1-3|NA|16
CASSLETGYGGNTIYF
TGCGCCAGCAGCTTGGAGACAGGGTATGGTGGAAACACCATATATTTT
>TRBV27|NA|TRBJ2-7|once|15
CASSLSSPGGHEQYF
TGTGCCAGCAGTTTATCGAGTCCCGGTGGTCACGAGCAGTACTTC
>TRBV4-3|NA|TRBJ2-2|NA|16
CASSQDRGLGTGELFF
TGCGCCAGCAGCCAAGATCGGGGACTCGGCACCGGGGAGCTGTTTTTT
>TRBV11-2|TRBD2|TRBJ2-3|NA|14
CASNWGGSGDTQYF
TGTGCCAGCAACTGGGGGGGATCCGGCGATACGCAGTATTTT
>TRBV7-2|TRBD1|TRBJ1-1|few|18
CASSFSGQGAVRDTEAFF
TGTGCCAGCAGCTTTAGTGGGCAGGGGGCGGTTCGGGACACTGAAGCTTTCTTT
>TRBV19|TRBD1|TRBJ1-2|NA|15
CASSSRQGGTYGYTF
TGTGCCAGTAGTTCACGACAGGGCGGCACCTATGGCTACACCTTC
>TRBV30|TRBD1|TRBJ2-7|NA|13
CAWSPDRGREQYF
TGTGCCTGGAGTCCCGACAGGGGACGGGAGCAGTACTTC
>TRBV2|TRBD1|TRBJ2-1|NA|15
CASGSGTGTYNEQFF
TGTGCCAGCGGATCCGGGACAGGAACCTACAATGAGCAGTTCTTC
>TRBV7-8|TRBD1|TRBJ2-7|NA|13
CASSATGLREQYF
TGTGCCAGCAGCGCGACAGGGTTACGGGAGCAGTACTTC
>TRBV2|NA|TRBJ2-2|NA|13
CASSEQNTGELFF
TGTGCCAGCAGTGAACAGAACACCGGGGAGCTGTTTTTT
>TRBV25-1|NA|TRBJ2-4|few|15
CASRDSASPSRIQYF
TGTGCCAGCAGGGACAGTGCCTCCCCATCGAGGATTCAGTACTTC
>TRBV4-3|NA|TRBJ2-2|NA|15
CASSPSLVILEELFF
TGCGCCAGCAGCCCTTCCTTGGTGATACTAGAGGAGCTGTTTTTT
>TRBV29-1|NA|TRBJ1-3|NA|14
CSVESRGSGNTIYF
TGCAGCGTTGAGTCACGGGGCTCTGGAAACACCATATATTTT
>TRBV19|NA|TRBJ2-1|NA|16
CASSSRFSGYYNEQFF
TGTGCCAGTAGTAGTCGCTTTAGCGGTTATTACAATGAGCAGTTCTTC
>TRBV5-1|TRBD1|TRBJ2-5|NA|14
CASSLGGTGESQYF
TGCGCCAGCAGCTTGGGCGGGACAGGGGAGTCCCAGTACTTC
>TRBV30|TRBD1|TRBJ1-1|NA|15
CAWSVSPRQGVYAFF
TGTGCCTGGAGTGTATCTCCCAGACAGGGGGTGTACGCTTTCTTT
>TRBV6-1|NA|TRBJ2-5|NA|10
CATTEETQYF
TGTGCCACTACAGAAGAGACCCAGTACTTC
>TRBV28|NA|TRBJ2-7|NA|14
CASSFRGDPYEQYF
TGTGCCAGCAGTTTCAGGGGGGACCCCTACGAGCAGTACTTC
>TRBV6-5|NA|TRBJ2-1|NA|13
CASSPTYYNEQFF
TGTGCCAGCAGCCCGACATATTACAATGAGCAGTTCTTC
>TRBV28|TRBD1|TRBJ1-5|NA|18
CASSSPRTGDYSNQPQHF
TGTGCCAGCAGTTCCCCAAGGACAGGGGATTATAGCAATCAGCCCCAGCATTTT
>TRBV30|NA|TRBJ2-7|NA|13
CAWSPAGAREQYF
TGTGCCTGGTCTCCCGCGGGGGCGCGAGAGCAGTACTTC
>TRBV7-3|TRBD2|TRBJ2-1|NA|16
CASSPRLAGSRNEQFF
TGTGCCAGCAGCCCCCGACTAGCGGGTTCCCGTAATGAGCAGTTCTTC
>TRBV6-1|TRBD2|TRBJ2-1|NA|17
CASSGWTSGSEINEQFF
TGTGCCAGCAGTGGGTGGACTAGCGGGAGTGAGATCAATGAGCAGTTCTTC
>TRBV6-6|TRBD1|TRBJ1-2|NA|13
CATLSPGGYGYTF
TGTGCCACCCTAAGCCCAGGGGGCTATGGCTACACCTTC
>TRBV4-3|NA|TRBJ1-4|once|12
CASSQTDEKLFF
TGCGCCAGCAGCCAAACGGATGAAAAACTGTTTTTT
>TRBV7-8|TRBD2|TRBJ2-1|NA|17
CASSLGMVAGRANEQFF
TGTGCCAGCAGCCTAGGGATGGTAGCGGGACGCGCCAATGAGCAGTTCTTC
>TRBV15|NA|TRBJ2-1|NA|14
CATSHDSSYNEQFF
TGTGCCACCAGTCATGATAGCTCCTACAATGAGCAGTTCTTC
>TRBV5-4|NA|TRBJ2-2|NA|15
CASSLGLPEGGELFF
TGTGCCAGCAGCTTGGGACTCCCTGAGGGCGGGGAGCTGTTTTTT
>TRBV6-6|TRBD1|TRBJ2-5|NA|16
CASSYRRGQGGETQYF
TGTGCCAGCAGTTACAGGAGGGGACAGGGCGGAGAGACCCAGTACTTC
>TRBV2|TRBD1|TRBJ1-4|NA|13
CASRGGANEKLFF
TGTGCCAGTCGAGGGGGCGCAAATGAAAAACTGTTTTTT
>TRBV11-2|TRBD1|TRBJ1-1|NA|14
CASSPDRGQTEAFF
TGTGCCAGCAGCCCCGACAGGGGGCAAACTGAAGCTTTCTTT
>TRBV28|TRBD2|TRBJ2-7|NA|15
CASSLRGAVAYEQYF
TGTGCCAGCAGTTTGCGGGGGGCCGTCGCCTACGAGCAGTACTTC
>TRBV6-1|TRBD1|TRBJ2-2|NA|16
CASSEARVQGAGELFF
TGTGCCAGCAGTGAAGCGCGGGTGCAGGGGGCCGGGGAGCTGTTTTTT
>TRBV4-3|NA|TRBJ1-2|NA|17
CASSQDWYGSLGYGYTF
TGCGCCAGCAGCCAAGATTGGTATGGGAGCTTGGGTTATGGCTACACCTTC
>TRBV19|NA|TRBJ2-2|NA|15
CASRAIRDKFRELFF
TGTGCCAGTAGAGCGATCCGGGACAAATTCAGGGAGCTGTTTTTT
>TRBV4-2|NA|TRBJ2-7|NA|15
CASSQAGAPTYEQYF
TGTGCCAGCAGCCAAGCAGGGGCGCCAACTTACGAGCAGTACTTC
>TRBV30|TRBD1|TRBJ1-1|NA|16
CAWSVGWGQANTEAFF
TGTGCCTGGAGTGTCGGTTGGGGACAGGCGAACACTGAAGCTTTCTTT
>TRBV27|TRBD2|TRBJ2-7|NA|14
CASRPLAGSYEQYF
TGTGCCAGCAGACCCCTAGCGGGATCTTACGAGCAGTACTTC
>TRBV11-3|NA|TRBJ2-4|NA|13
CASSRDTAAIQYF
TGTGCCAGCAGCAGGGACACGGCAGCGATTCAGTACTTC
>TRBV29-1|TRBD1|TRBJ2-1|NA|11
CSVRGRGEQFF
TGCAGCGTCAGGGGGCGCGGTGAGCAGTTCTTC
>TRBV5-4|TRBD2|TRBJ2-1|NA|14
CASSFMGGPYEQFF
TGTGCCAGCAGCTTCATGGGAGGGCCATATGAGCAGTTCTTC
>TRBV7-2|NA|TRBJ1-1|NA|17
CASSPGRVGFLAREAFF
TGTGCCAGCAGCCCGGGCAGGGTAGGATTCTTGGCCCGCGAAGCTTTCTTT
>TRBV6-5|NA|TRBJ1-3|NA|15
CASSPDRFPGNTIYF
TGTGCCAGCAGTCCAGACAGGTTCCCTGGAAACACCATATATTTT
>TRBV29-1|TRBD2|TRBJ2-3|NA|17
CSVSQLAGGVGTDTQYF
TGCAGCGTTTCCCAACTAGCGGGGGGCGTAGGCACAGATACGCAGTATTTT
>TRBV9|NA|TRBJ1-2|few|13
CASSVEGAAGYTF
TGTGCCAGCAGCGTCGAAGGGGCGGCTGGCTACACCTTC
>TRBV9|TRBD1|TRBJ1-1|once|15
CASSATDRGRTEAFF
TGTGCCAGCAGCGCGACTGACAGGGGACGCACTGAAGCTTTCTTT
>TRBV6-1|NA|TRBJ1-3|NA|15
CASSVATTSGNTIYF
TGTGCCAGCAGTGTGGCGACAACCTCTGGAAACACCATATATTTT
>TRBV5-1|NA|TRBJ1-6|NA|14
CASSTGLTDSPLHF
TGCGCCAGCAGCACGGGACTTACCGATTCACCCCTCCACTTT